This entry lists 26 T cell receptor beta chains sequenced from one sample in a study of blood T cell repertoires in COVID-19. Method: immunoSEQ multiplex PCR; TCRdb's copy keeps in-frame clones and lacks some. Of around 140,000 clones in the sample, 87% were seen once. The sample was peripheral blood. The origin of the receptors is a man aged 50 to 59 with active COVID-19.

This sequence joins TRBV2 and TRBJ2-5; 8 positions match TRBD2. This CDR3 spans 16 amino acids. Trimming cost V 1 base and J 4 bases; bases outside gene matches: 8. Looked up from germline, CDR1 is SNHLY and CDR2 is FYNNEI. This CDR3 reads CASSEEGWTSPETQYF. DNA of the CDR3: TGTGCCAGCAGTGAAGAAGGCTGGACTAGCCCAGAGACCCAGTACTTC.

The CDR3 DNA follows: TGTGCCAGCAAGTCCATAAACAGGGGGGGAGAGACCCAGTACTTC. This codes for CASKSINRGGETQYF. This chain uses TRBV6-5 with TRBJ2-5; D perhaps matches TRBD1 (8 bases). V was trimmed by 7 bases and J by 4 bases, leaving 19 bases between them. Germline values: CDR1 MNHEY, CDR2 SVGAGI. The CDR3 is 15 residues long.

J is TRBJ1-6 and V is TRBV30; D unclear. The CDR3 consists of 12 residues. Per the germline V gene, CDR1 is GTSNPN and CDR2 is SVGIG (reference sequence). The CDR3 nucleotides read TGTGCGGCGGGCAGGAGTAATTCACCCCTCCACTTT. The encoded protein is CAAGRSNSPLHF.

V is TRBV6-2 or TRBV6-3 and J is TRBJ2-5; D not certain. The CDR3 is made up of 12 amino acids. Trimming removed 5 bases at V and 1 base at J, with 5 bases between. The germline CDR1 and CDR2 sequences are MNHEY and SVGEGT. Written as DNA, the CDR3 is TGTGCCAGCAGTGGAGCCCAAGAGACCCAGTACTTC. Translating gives CASSGAQETQYF.

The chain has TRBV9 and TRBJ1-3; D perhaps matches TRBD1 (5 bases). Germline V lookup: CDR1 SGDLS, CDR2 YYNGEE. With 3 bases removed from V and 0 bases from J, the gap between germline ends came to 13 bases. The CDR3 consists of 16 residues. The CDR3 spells CASSGPGTDSGNTIYF. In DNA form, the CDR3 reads TGTGCCAGCAGCGGCCCCGGGACTGACTCTGGAAACACCATATATTTT. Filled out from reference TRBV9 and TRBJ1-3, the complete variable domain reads DSGVTQTPKHLITATGQRVTLRCSPRSGDLSVYWYQQSLDQGLQFLIQYYNGEERAKGNILERFSAQQFPDLHSELNLSSLELGDSALYFCASSGPGTDSGNTIYFGEGSWLTVV.

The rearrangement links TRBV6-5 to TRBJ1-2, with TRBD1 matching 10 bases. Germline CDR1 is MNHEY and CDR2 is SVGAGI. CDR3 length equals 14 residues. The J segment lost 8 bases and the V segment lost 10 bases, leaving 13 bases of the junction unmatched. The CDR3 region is CAIRVGQGVGGYTF. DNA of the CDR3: TGTGCCATCCGCGTCGGACAGGGGGTAGGCGGCTACACCTTC.

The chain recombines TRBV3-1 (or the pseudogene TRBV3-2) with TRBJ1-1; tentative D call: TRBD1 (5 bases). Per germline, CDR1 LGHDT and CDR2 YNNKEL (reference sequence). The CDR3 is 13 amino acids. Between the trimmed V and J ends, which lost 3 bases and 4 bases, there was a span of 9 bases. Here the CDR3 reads CASSQGGGTEAFF. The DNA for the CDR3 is TGTGCCAGCAGCCAGGGCGGGGGCACTGAAGCTTTCTTT.

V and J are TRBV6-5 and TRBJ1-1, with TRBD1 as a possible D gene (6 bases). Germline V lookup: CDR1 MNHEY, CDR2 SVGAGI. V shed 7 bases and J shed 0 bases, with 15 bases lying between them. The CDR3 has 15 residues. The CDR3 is CASKTGAPMNTEAFF. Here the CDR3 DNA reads TGTGCCAGCAAGACAGGCGCTCCCATGAACACTGAAGCTTTCTTT.

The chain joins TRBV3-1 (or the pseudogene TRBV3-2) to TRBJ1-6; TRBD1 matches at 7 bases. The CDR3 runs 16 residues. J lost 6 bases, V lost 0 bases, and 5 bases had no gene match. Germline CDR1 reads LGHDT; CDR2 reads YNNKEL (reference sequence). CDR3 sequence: CASSQEAGTANSPLHF. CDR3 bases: TGTGCCAGCAGCCAAGAGGCCGGGACAGCTAATTCACCCCTCCACTTT.

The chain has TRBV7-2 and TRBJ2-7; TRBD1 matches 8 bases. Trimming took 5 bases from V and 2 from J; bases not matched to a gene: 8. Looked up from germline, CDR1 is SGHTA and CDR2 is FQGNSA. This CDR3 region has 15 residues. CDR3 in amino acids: CASSISGQDAYEQYF. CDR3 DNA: TGTGCCAGCAGCATATCGGGACAGGATGCCTACGAGCAGTACTTC.

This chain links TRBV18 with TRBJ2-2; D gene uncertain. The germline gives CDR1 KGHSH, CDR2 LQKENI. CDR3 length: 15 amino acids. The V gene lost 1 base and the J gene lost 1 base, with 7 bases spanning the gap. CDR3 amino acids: CASSPLGRNTGELFF. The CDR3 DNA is TGTGCCAGCTCACCACTCGGTCGGAACACCGGGGAGCTGTTTTTT.

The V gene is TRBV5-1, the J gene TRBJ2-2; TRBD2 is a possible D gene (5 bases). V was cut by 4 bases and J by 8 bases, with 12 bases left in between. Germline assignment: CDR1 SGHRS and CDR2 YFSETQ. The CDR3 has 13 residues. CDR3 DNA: TGCGCCAGCAGCACGGGAACCCAAGGGGAGCTGTTTTTT. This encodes CASSTGTQGELFF.

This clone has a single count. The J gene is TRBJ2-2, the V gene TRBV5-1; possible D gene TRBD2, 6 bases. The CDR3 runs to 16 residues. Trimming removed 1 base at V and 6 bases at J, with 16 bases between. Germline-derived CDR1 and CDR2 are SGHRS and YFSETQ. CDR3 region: CASSLRLTSPPGELFF. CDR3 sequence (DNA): TGCGCCAGCAGCTTGCGATTAACTAGCCCGCCCGGGGAGCTGTTTTTT.

For the CDR3, the DNA is TGTGCCATCAGTGAGATAAGCGGGGGGTTTGGAGATACGCAGTATTTT. As protein: CAISEISGGFGDTQYF. This sequence joins TRBV10-3 and TRBJ2-3, with TRBD2 matching over 9 bases. CDR3 length: 16 residues. V gave up 2 bases and J gave up 5 bases; unmatched junction bases: 8. CDR1 is ENHRY and CDR2 is SYGVKD in the germline V gene.

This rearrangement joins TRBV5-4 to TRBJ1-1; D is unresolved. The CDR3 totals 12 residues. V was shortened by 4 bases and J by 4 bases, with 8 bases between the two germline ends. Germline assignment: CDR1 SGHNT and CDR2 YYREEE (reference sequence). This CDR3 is CASSRGGTEAFF. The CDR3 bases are TGTGCCAGCAGCCGGGGTGGCACTGAAGCTTTCTTT.

CDR3 bases: TGTGCCAGCTCAAGGGCATCAGGGATGAACACTGAAGCTTTCTTT. It translates to CASSRASGMNTEAFF. The chain links TRBV18 to TRBJ1-1; D is perhaps TRBD1 (5 bases). Germline CDR1 is KGHSH and CDR2 is LQKENI. Trimming took 5 bases from V and 0 from J, leaving 13 bases between them. The CDR3 is 15 residues long.

The CDR3 sequence is CATWGLTRGDTQYF. CDR3 bases: TGTGCCACCTGGGGGTTGACGCGGGGAGATACGCAGTATTTT. This sequence joins TRBV11-2 and TRBJ2-3; D may be TRBD2 (6 bases). The CDR3 extends over 14 amino acids. Germline values: CDR1 SGHAT, CDR2 FQNNGV. Trimming removed 10 bases from V and 5 bases from J, with 19 bases in between.

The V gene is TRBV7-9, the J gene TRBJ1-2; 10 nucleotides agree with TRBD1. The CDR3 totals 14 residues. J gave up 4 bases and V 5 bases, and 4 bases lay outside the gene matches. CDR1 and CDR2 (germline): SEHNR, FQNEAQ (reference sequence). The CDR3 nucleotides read TGTGCCAGCAGCCCCGGACAGGGGGGCTATGGCTACACCTTC. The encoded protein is CASSPGQGGYGYTF. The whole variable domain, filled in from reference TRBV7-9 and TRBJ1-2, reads DTGVSQNPRHKITKRGQNVTFRCDPISEHNRLYWYRQTLGQGPEFLTYFQNEAQLEKSRLLSDRFSAERPKGSFSTLEIQRTEQGDSAMYLCASSPGQGGYGYTFGSGTRLTVV.

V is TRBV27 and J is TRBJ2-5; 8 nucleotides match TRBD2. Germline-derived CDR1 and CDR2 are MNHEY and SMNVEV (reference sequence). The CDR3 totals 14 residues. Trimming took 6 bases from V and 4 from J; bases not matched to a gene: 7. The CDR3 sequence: CASRSLAGRETQYF. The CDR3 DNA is TGTGCCAGCAGGTCCCTAGCGGGCAGAGAGACCCAGTACTTC.

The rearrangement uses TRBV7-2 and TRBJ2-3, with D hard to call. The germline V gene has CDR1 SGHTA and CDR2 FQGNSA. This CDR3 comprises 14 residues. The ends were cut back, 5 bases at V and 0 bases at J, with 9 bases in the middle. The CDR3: CASSRGASTDTQYF. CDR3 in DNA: TGTGCCAGCAGCCGCGGCGCTAGCACAGATACGCAGTATTTT.

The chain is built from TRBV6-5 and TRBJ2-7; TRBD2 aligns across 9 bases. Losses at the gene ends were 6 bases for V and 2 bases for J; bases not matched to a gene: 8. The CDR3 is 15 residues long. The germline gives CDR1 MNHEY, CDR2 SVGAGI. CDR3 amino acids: CASSSPERGAYEQYF. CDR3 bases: TGTGCCAGCAGCTCACCGGAGCGGGGGGCCTACGAGCAGTACTTC.

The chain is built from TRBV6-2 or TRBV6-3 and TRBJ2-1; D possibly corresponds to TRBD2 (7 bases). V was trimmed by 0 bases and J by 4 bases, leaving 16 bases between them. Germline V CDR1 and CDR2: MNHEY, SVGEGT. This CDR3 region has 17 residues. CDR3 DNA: TGTGCCAGCAGTTACTCGCCTGGGGGGGGCGTTTACAATGAGCAGTTCTTC. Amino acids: CASSYSPGGGVYNEQFF.

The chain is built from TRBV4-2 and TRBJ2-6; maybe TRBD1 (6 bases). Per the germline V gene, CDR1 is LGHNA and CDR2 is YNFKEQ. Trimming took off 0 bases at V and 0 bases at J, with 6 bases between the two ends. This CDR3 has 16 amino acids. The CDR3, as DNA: TGTGCCAGCAGCCAAGACAGGGGCTCTGGGGCCAACGTCCTGACTTTC. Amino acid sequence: CASSQDRGSGANVLTF.

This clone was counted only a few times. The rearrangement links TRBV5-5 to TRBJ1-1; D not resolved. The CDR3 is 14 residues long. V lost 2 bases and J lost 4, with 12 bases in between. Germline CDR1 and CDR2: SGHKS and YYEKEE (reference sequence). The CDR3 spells CASSFQWEGTEAFF. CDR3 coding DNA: TGTGCCAGCAGCTTTCAATGGGAGGGCACTGAAGCTTTCTTT.

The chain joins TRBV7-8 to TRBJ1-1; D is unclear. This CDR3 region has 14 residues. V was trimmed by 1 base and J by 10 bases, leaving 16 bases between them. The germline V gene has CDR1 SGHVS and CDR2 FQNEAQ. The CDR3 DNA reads TGTGCCAGCAGCTTAGATCGGACTTTGCTGTCAGCTTTCTTT. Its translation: CASSLDRTLLSAFF.

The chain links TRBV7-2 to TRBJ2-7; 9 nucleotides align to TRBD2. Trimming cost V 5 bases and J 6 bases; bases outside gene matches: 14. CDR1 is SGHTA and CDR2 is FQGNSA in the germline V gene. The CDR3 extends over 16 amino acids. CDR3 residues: CASSPPFSGGTGEQYF. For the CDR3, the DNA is TGTGCCAGCAGCCCCCCCTTTAGCGGGGGAACAGGCGAGCAGTACTTC.